Following are 11 T cell receptor beta chains from one sample sequenced in a study of blood T cell repertoires in COVID-19. Produced via immunoSEQ multiplex PCR; TCRdb's table is partial and in-frame only. The sample holds about 150,000 clones, roughly 87% seen once. The specimen was PBMCs or T cells enriched from blood (not recorded which). These receptors were obtained from a woman between 40 and 55 years old who had been exposed to COVID-19.

The V and J genes are TRBV11-2 and TRBJ1-1; D call uncertain. This CDR3 has 14 residues. The V end lost 4 bases, the J end lost 11 bases, and 20 bases lay between the germline ends. Germline lookup yields CDR1 SGHAT and CDR2 FQNNGV. This CDR3 is CASSWRPGGEQAFF. In nucleotides, the CDR3 is TGTGCCAGCAGCTGGCGGCCAGGCGGGGAGCAGGCTTTCTTT.

The chain joins TRBV29-1 to TRBJ1-1, with a weak D call TRBD1 (6 bases). The CDR3 loop spans 15 amino acids. Germline V gene sequence: CDR1 SQVTM, CDR2 ANQGSEA. V was trimmed by 5 bases and J by 0 bases, leaving 16 bases between them. The DNA for the CDR3 is TGCAGCGTTAGAGGGGGTAGAGGGATGAACACTGAAGCTTTCTTT. Its protein is CSVRGGRGMNTEAFF.

This rearrangement joins TRBV12-5 to TRBJ2-5, with a tentative D call TRBD1 (5 bases). This CDR3 is 14 amino acids long. With 8 bases removed from V and 1 base from J, the gap between germline ends came to 14 bases. In germline, CDR1 is LGHNT, CDR2 FRNRAP. The CDR3 protein is CASTSGRVQETQYF. The CDR3, as DNA: TGTGCTAGTACGTCAGGGCGAGTCCAAGAGACCCAGTACTTC. Together with reference TRBV12-5 and TRBJ2-5, the CDR3 gives the full variable domain: DARVTQTPRHKVTEMGQEVTMRCQPILGHNTVFWYRQTMMQGLELLAYFRNRAPLDDSGMPKDRFSAEMPDATLATLKIQPSEPRDSAVYFCASTSGRVQETQYFGPGTRLLVL.

The V call is TRBV6-5, the J call TRBJ2-2; no firm D call. There are 14 residues in the CDR3. The germline V and J ends were trimmed by 0 bases and 1 base, with 3 bases remaining between them. Germline CDR1 reads MNHEY; CDR2 reads SVGAGI. The CDR3 loop reads CASSYSLNTGELFF. CDR3 in DNA: TGTGCCAGCAGTTACTCCCTGAACACCGGGGAGCTGTTTTTT.

The chain carries TRBV7-3 and TRBJ1-2; a weak D match, TRBD1 (5 bases). Germline V gene lookup returns CDR1 SGHTA and CDR2 FQGTGA. The CDR3 runs to 14 residues. The V gene lost 4 bases and the J gene lost 8 bases, with 17 bases spanning the gap. The CDR3 protein is CASSSPTGRDGYTF. CDR3 coding DNA: TGTGCCAGCAGCTCTCCCACGGGGCGGGACGGCTACACCTTC. The complete variable domain, with remaining parts taken from reference TRBV7-3 and TRBJ1-2, reads GAGVSQTPSNKVTEKGKYVELRCDPISGHTALYWYRQSLGQGPEFLIYFQGTGAADDSGLPNDRFFAVRPEGSVSTLKIQRTERGDSAVYLCASSSPTGRDGYTFGSGTRLTVV.

This chain links TRBV7-8 with TRBJ2-1; 9 bases agree with TRBD2. V lost 5 bases to trimming and J lost 9 bases; unmatched junction nucleotides: 23. There are 19 residues in the CDR3. Germline V gene sequence: CDR1 SGHVS, CDR2 FQNEAQ. CDR3: CASSPHGRGREGVGGEQFF. In DNA form, the CDR3 reads TGTGCCAGCAGCCCGCACGGTAGGGGGCGGGAGGGTGTCGGGGGTGAGCAGTTCTTC.

This chain joins TRBV18 and TRBJ1-2; D uncertain. The ends were cut back, 0 bases at V and 5 bases at J, with 10 bases in the middle. The CDR3 runs to 14 residues. Germline V gene sequence: CDR1 KGHSH, CDR2 LQKENI. In nucleotides, the CDR3 is TGTGCCAGCTCACCACCGGAGAACCCTTATGGCTACACCTTC. This translates into CASSPPENPYGYTF.

This clone was seen a single time. The rearrangement links TRBV3-1 (or the pseudogene TRBV3-2) to TRBJ1-2, with D possibly TRBD1 on 5 matching bases. This CDR3 is built from 15 residues. Germline V gene data show CDR1 as LGHDT and CDR2 as YNNKEL (reference sequence). The CDR3 reads CATGGDPAVGYGYTF. CDR3 nucleotides: TGTGCTACCGGGGGGGACCCAGCGGTTGGCTATGGCTACACCTTC.

V is TRBV6-5 and J is TRBJ2-1; TRBD1 is a possible D gene (6 bases). Germline CDR1 and CDR2: MNHEY and SVGAGI. V lost 5 bases, J lost 3 bases, and 11 bases lay in between. This CDR3 region has 14 residues. The CDR3 sequence: CASSQLQGYNEQFF. The CDR3, as DNA: TGTGCCAGCAGTCAACTACAGGGCTACAATGAGCAGTTCTTC.

The CDR3 loop is CASSFQPGQPNSPLHF. Written as DNA, the CDR3 is TGTGCCAGCAGTTTTCAACCGGGACAGCCTAATTCACCCCTCCACTTT. The rearrangement uses TRBV27 and TRBJ1-6; TRBD1 matches 7 bases. The junction had 8 bases not matched to a gene; V was cut back by 3 bases and J by 6 bases. Germline CDR1 reads MNHEY; CDR2 reads SMNVEV (reference sequence). This CDR3 has 16 residues.

The chain combines TRBV14 with TRBJ1-1; D uncertain. CDR1 is SGHDN and CDR2 is FVKESK in the germline V gene. The CDR3 consists of 14 residues. V was cut by 4 bases and J by 6 bases, with 15 bases left in between. CDR3 amino acids: CASSPPRPRAEAFF. The CDR3 DNA is TGTGCCAGCAGCCCCCCCCGGCCCCGGGCTGAAGCTTTCTTT.